Listed here are 28 T cell receptor beta chains from one sample, sequenced in a study of cytomegalovirus exposure and HLA in healthy donors. The PCR contained 60 Vbeta and 13 Jbeta primers. Only in-frame clones appear in the TCRdb table, and some are missing; sequencing was by immunoSEQ multiplex PCR. This sample has under 300,000 clones, with 81% found just once. Material: PBMCs. The receptors shown here come from a woman aged 60-75 years in good health and CMV-seropositive.

The CDR3 DNA is TGCGCCAGCAGCCTCTCTGGAAACACCATATATTTT. This gives the protein CASSLSGNTIYF. The chain is built from TRBV5-1 and TRBJ1-3, with no clear D. This CDR3 region has 12 residues. V was shortened by 4 bases and J by 0 bases, with 2 bases between the two germline ends. From germline, CDR1 is SGHRS and CDR2 YFSETQ.

J is TRBJ2-7 and V is TRBV10-2, with 8 bases fitting TRBD2. The V gene end was trimmed by 5 bases and the J gene end by 1 base; junction bases not matched to a gene: 1. The CDR3 sequence is 13 residues long. From germline, CDR1 is WSHSY and CDR2 SAAADI. The CDR3 bases are TGCGCCAGCAGTACTAGCGGTTCCTACGAGCAGTACTTC. Amino acid sequence: CASSTSGSYEQYF.

In this sample, this clone turned up a few times. For the CDR3, the DNA is TGTGCCAGCAGTTTGGCTAGCGATATAGTCCTCAATGAGCAGTTCTTC. Residues: CASSLASDIVLNEQFF. The chain couples TRBV27 to TRBJ2-1; D is possibly TRBD2 (6 bases). The germline V gene has CDR1 MNHEY and CDR2 SMNVEV (reference sequence). Trimming shortened V by 3 bases and J by 6 bases, and 18 bases separated the two germline ends. This CDR3 is built from 16 residues.

CDR3 region: CASSLFGGGRDTQYF. The CDR3 DNA sequence: TGTGCCAGCAGTTTATTTGGGGGGGGGAGGGATACGCAGTATTTT. This chain connects TRBV27 to TRBJ2-3; 7 bases map to TRBD2. Germline trimming cut 1 base from V and 6 bases from J; bases unmatched to any gene: 7. There are 15 residues in the CDR3. CDR1 and CDR2 from the germline V gene are MNHEY and SMNVEV (reference sequence).

J is TRBJ1-5 and V is TRBV4-1; 9 positions agree with TRBD1. J was trimmed by 5 bases and V by 5 bases; bases with no gene match: 7. From germline, CDR1 is MGHRA and CDR2 YSYEKL. This CDR3 is 15 amino acids long. For the CDR3, the DNA is TGCGCCAGCAGCTACCGGGACAGGGTCGATCAGCCCCAGCATTTT. This gives the protein CASSYRDRVDQPQHF.

The chain carries TRBV7-6 and TRBJ1-2; 7 bases line up with TRBD1. CDR1 and CDR2 from the germline V gene are SGHVS and FNYEAQ. The CDR3 length is 13 residues. V lost 7 bases to trimming and J lost 7 bases; unmatched junction nucleotides: 9. CDR3: CASTSRGLSGYTF. CDR3 nucleotides: TGTGCCAGCACCAGTAGGGGGCTGAGTGGCTACACCTTC.

This clone appeared a few times. V usage is TRBV18 and J usage is TRBJ2-2; D ambiguous. The CDR3 consists of 14 residues. CDR1 is KGHSH, CDR2 LQKENI, per germline. V was pared by 2 bases and J by 6 bases, with 10 bases between. The CDR3 region is CASSPILVSGELFF. The CDR3 DNA sequence: TGTGCCAGCTCACCAATTCTAGTCTCCGGGGAGCTGTTTTTT.

This clone was observed once. This chain uses TRBV4-1 with TRBJ1-4; D is possibly TRBD1 (5 bases). The CDR3 loop spans 16 amino acids. The germline gives CDR1 MGHRA, CDR2 YSYEKL. V lost 1 base and J lost 4, with 13 bases in between. DNA of the CDR3: TGCGCCAGCAGCCAAGGAAGGGGACTGAATAATGAAAAACTGTTTTTT. It is translated as CASSQGRGLNNEKLFF.

The V gene is TRBV9, the J gene TRBJ1-1, with 9 bases matching TRBD1. The CDR3 extends over 16 amino acids. The V gene end was trimmed by 5 bases and the J gene end by 3 bases; junction bases not matched to a gene: 11. Looked up from germline, CDR1 is SGDLS and CDR2 is YYNGEE. The CDR3 here is CASSAGTGSLDTEAFF. The CDR3 nucleotides read TGTGCCAGCAGTGCCGGGACAGGGAGTTTGGACACTGAAGCTTTCTTT.

The rearrangement joins TRBV7-9 to TRBJ2-1; TRBD2 matches 9 bases. The germline gives CDR1 SEHNR, CDR2 FQNEAQ (reference sequence). This CDR3 spans 16 amino acids. J was trimmed by 4 bases and V by 7 bases; bases with no gene match: 11. The CDR3 sequence: CASIQTSSGEYNEQFF. The DNA for the CDR3 is TGTGCCAGCATCCAGACCTCTAGCGGGGAATACAATGAGCAGTTCTTC.

The chain is built from TRBV2 and TRBJ2-2, with TRBD1 matching over 10 bases. CDR1 is SNHLY, CDR2 FYNNEI, per germline. This CDR3 is 17 amino acids long. V lost 3 bases and J lost 5; bases outside the gene matches: 9. The CDR3 here is CASSDYGTGERTGELFF. In DNA, the CDR3 is TGTGCCAGCAGTGACTACGGGACAGGGGAGAGGACCGGGGAGCTGTTTTTT.

The genes are TRBV19 and TRBJ2-1; D might be TRBD2 (6 bases). Germline CDR1 is LNHDA and CDR2 is SQIVND (reference sequence). The CDR3 has 15 amino acids. V lost 4 bases and J 4 bases, leaving 14 bases between the germline ends. The CDR3 bases are TGTGCCAGTAGTACCCTTTGGGACTTATACAATGAGCAGTTCTTC. This translates into CASSTLWDLYNEQFF.

Of note for this clone: Other DNA sequences in this specimen translate into the identical CDR3. The rearrangement links TRBV6-5 to TRBJ2-7, with 7 positions matching TRBD2. Germline CDR1 is MNHEY and CDR2 is SVGAGI. The J segment lost 2 bases and the V segment lost 6 bases, leaving 4 bases of the junction unmatched. This CDR3 comprises 13 residues. The CDR3 spells CASRASGPYEQYF. The CDR3 DNA reads TGTGCCAGCAGGGCTAGCGGACCCTACGAGCAGTACTTC.

The chain carries TRBV6-1 and TRBJ2-3, with TRBD2 identical over 12 bases. The CDR3 runs 16 residues. From germline, CDR1 is MNHNS and CDR2 SASEGT. The ends lost 3 bases at V and 1 base at J; junction bases unmatched: 2. The CDR3 loop is CASSDGLAGRTDTQYF. The CDR3 DNA reads as TGTGCCAGCAGTGACGGACTAGCGGGACGCACAGATACGCAGTATTTT.

The rearrangement joins TRBV6-5 to TRBJ2-5, with 11 bases aligning to TRBD2. The J call may be incorrect, as the DNA end agrees better with TRBJ2-7. There are 15 residues in the CDR3. Germline V gives CDR1 MNHEY, CDR2 SVGAGI. The CDR3 region is CASSQIAGGPIEQYF. The CDR3 nucleotides are TGTGCCAGCAGTCAAATAGCGGGGGGGCCAATCGAGCAGTACTTC.

The chain uses TRBV7-2 and TRBJ1-1; D may be TRBD1 (6 bases). Looked up from germline, CDR1 is SGHTA and CDR2 is FQGNSA. The CDR3 extends over 13 amino acids. V was trimmed by 2 bases and J by 3 bases, leaving 7 bases between them. The CDR3 nucleotides read TGTGCCAGCAGCTTAAACAGGGACACTGAAGCTTTCTTT. It specifies CASSLNRDTEAFF.

The gene calls are TRBV6-5 and TRBJ1-2; D is unresolved. Germline assignment: CDR1 MNHEY and CDR2 SVGAGI. The germline V and J ends were trimmed by 0 bases and 4 bases, with 12 bases remaining between them. The CDR3 has 15 amino acids. The CDR3 here is CASSYSNQDFYGYTF. The CDR3 DNA reads as TGTGCCAGCAGTTACTCGAATCAGGACTTCTATGGCTACACCTTC.

In its sample, this clone was seen a few times. The chain employs TRBV6-5 and TRBJ1-2; 8 nucleotides align to TRBD1. The CDR3 runs 15 residues. The V gene's germline CDR1 is MNHEY and CDR2 SVGAGI. The trim removed 6 bases at V and 4 bases at J, leaving 10 bases unmatched. The CDR3 sequence: CASRKQGVAVYGYTF. CDR3 nucleotide sequence: TGTGCCAGCAGAAAACAGGGGGTTGCAGTCTATGGCTACACCTTC.

This clone has just a few counts. A far larger clone is off by one base, so a read error is likely. This same CDR3 is encoded by further DNA sequences in the sample. This rearrangement joins TRBV7-7 to TRBJ2-5, with 11 positions matching TRBD2. The CDR3 spans 16 residues. After removal of 5 bases from V and 1 base from J, the junction contained 6 bases not matched to a gene. Germline CDR1 SSHAT, CDR2 FNYEAQ (reference sequence). CDR3 residues: CASSPRTSGFQETQYF. In nucleotides, the CDR3 is TGTGCCAGCAGCCCCCGGACTAGCGGGTTCCAAGAGACCCAGTACTTC.

The V call is TRBV5-1, the J call TRBJ2-5; 10 bases map to TRBD2. The ends lost 6 bases at V and 5 bases at J; junction bases unmatched: 7. CDR1 and CDR2 from the germline V gene are SGHRS and YFSETQ. The CDR3 is 14 amino acids. The CDR3 region has the DNA TGCGCCAGCAAGACAGCGGGAGGGGCGGAGACCCAGTACTTC. It encodes CASKTAGGAETQYF. The full variable domain, in which reference TRBV5-1 and TRBJ2-5 provide the parts outside the CDR3, is KAGVTQTPRYLIKTRGQQVTLSCSPISGHRSVSWYQQTPGQGLQFLFEYFSETQRNKGNFPGRFSGRQFSNSRSEMNVSTLELGDSALYLCASKTAGGAETQYFGPGTRLLVL.

Only a few counts were recorded for this clone. The chain employs TRBV5-1 and TRBJ1-4; perhaps TRBD1 as D (5 bases). The ends were cut back, 6 bases at V and 6 bases at J, with 15 bases in the middle. CDR3 length equals 14 residues. The germline CDR1 and CDR2 sequences are SGHRS and YFSETQ. DNA of the CDR3: TGCGCCAGCACTCGCGACAGTGTAGATGAAAAACTGTTTTTT. It yields the protein CASTRDSVDEKLFF.

This clone has just a few counts. The chain employs TRBV4-1 and TRBJ2-5; TRBD1 agrees at 11 bases. Germline trimming cut 0 bases from V and 4 bases from J; bases unmatched to any gene: 4. CDR3 length: 16 residues. CDR1 is MGHRA and CDR2 is YSYEKL in the germline V gene. In DNA, the CDR3 is TGCGCCAGCAGCCAAGATGGACAGGGGGCGCGAGAGACCCAGTACTTC. It specifies CASSQDGQGARETQYF.

This chain joins TRBV5-1 and TRBJ1-2; tentatively, D is TRBD1 (5 bases). The CDR3 covers 16 residues. From germline, CDR1 is SGHRS and CDR2 YFSETQ. The V and J ends lost 0 bases and 1 base respectively, with 13 bases between them. The CDR3 is CASSLAGGAGNYGYTF. CDR3 in DNA: TGCGCCAGCAGCTTGGCCGGCGGGGCCGGTAACTATGGCTACACCTTC.

This clone was seen only once. This sequence joins TRBV10-3 and TRBJ2-3; 8 nucleotides agree with TRBD1. Germline V lookup: CDR1 ENHRY, CDR2 SYGVKD. V gave up 11 bases and J gave up 4 bases; unmatched junction bases: 8. This CDR3 is built from 13 residues. The DNA for the CDR3 is TGTGCCTCCTGGGGGACAGGCGCAGATACGCAGTATTTT. Its protein product is CASWGTGADTQYF.

The chain combines TRBV5-1 with TRBJ1-5; D ambiguous. Germline CDR1 reads SGHRS; CDR2 reads YFSETQ. This CDR3 spans 15 amino acids. Trimming shortened V by 1 base and J by 0 bases, and 8 bases separated the two germline ends. The CDR3 sequence: CASSLSGNSNQPQHF. CDR3 bases: TGCGCCAGCAGCTTGAGCGGAAATAGCAATCAGCCCCAGCATTTT.

The chain has TRBV28 and TRBJ2-1, with no clear D. Germline V lookup: CDR1 MDHEN, CDR2 SYDVKM. The CDR3 runs to 16 residues. The V end lost 3 bases, the J end lost 2 bases, and 14 bases lay between the germline ends. CDR3 coding DNA: TGTGCCAGCAGTTTTTTGGCCACCCGGGCCTACAATGAGCAGTTCTTC. Its translation: CASSFLATRAYNEQFF.

As to this clone: One junction end does not reproduce the germline sequence, and a read error may be involved. This sequence joins TRBV5-4 and TRBJ2-1; 9 bases line up with TRBD2. This CDR3 region has 16 residues. Germline V gene data show CDR1 as SGHNT and CDR2 as YYREEE (reference sequence). Here the CDR3 reads CASSQEEAGGRNEQFF. The CDR3, as DNA: TGCGCCAGCAGCCAAGAGGAAGCGGGAGGCCGCAATGAGCAGTTCTTC.

The J gene is TRBJ2-7, the V gene TRBV19; D is unclear. This CDR3 has 13 residues. CDR1 is LNHDA, CDR2 SQIVND, per germline (reference sequence). Trimming removed 5 bases at V and 0 bases at J, with 8 bases between. The DNA for the CDR3 is TGTGCCAGTAGTTTACAGATCTCCTACGAGCAGTACTTC. Translation gives CASSLQISYEQYF.